One sample yielded the 27 T cell receptor beta chains listed below, sequenced in a study of T cell responses to AZD1222 COVID-19 vaccine. Some clones are missing from TCRdb's copy, which holds only in-frame ones; the method was immunoSEQ multiplex PCR. The table lists about 140,000 clones, about 89% of them singletons. Source: peripheral blood, taken on day 0 of AZD1222 vaccination. Source of these receptors: an adult in good health.

The chain joins TRBV10-3 to TRBJ2-1; D is undetermined. Trimming removed 6 bases at V and 2 bases at J, with 17 bases between. The germline V gene has CDR1 ENHRY and CDR2 SYGVKD. The CDR3 has 16 amino acids. This CDR3 is CAIRSRASLAYNEQFF. The CDR3 region has the DNA TGTGCCATCAGATCCCGCGCCAGCCTGGCCTACAATGAGCAGTTCTTC.

The chain has TRBV18 and TRBJ1-1; D is undetermined. V was pared by 4 bases and J by 2 bases, with 14 bases between. CDR3 length equals 15 residues. Germline V gene data show CDR1 as KGHSH and CDR2 as LQKENI. The CDR3 sequence is CASSRSREINTEAFF. In nucleotides, the CDR3 is TGTGCCAGCTCACGGAGCCGGGAGATCAACACTGAAGCTTTCTTT.

The chain has TRBV6-1 and TRBJ2-7; 9 bases line up with TRBD2. The CDR3 runs 15 residues. V dropped 2 bases and J dropped 4; count of bases not matched to a gene: 6. Germline CDR1 MNHNS, CDR2 SASEGT. The CDR3 loop reads CASSERIAGAYEQYF. The CDR3 coding sequence is TGTGCCAGCAGTGAAAGGATAGCGGGGGCTTACGAGCAGTACTTC.

The chain joins TRBV18 to TRBJ1-1, with D perhaps matching TRBD1 (6 bases). CDR3 length: 14 amino acids. The V end lost 2 bases, the J end lost 5 bases, and 12 bases lay between the germline ends. Germline V lookup: CDR1 KGHSH, CDR2 LQKENI. The CDR3 loop reads CASSPWGADTEAFF. In DNA, the CDR3 is TGTGCCAGCTCACCATGGGGGGCTGATACTGAAGCTTTCTTT.

This clone was observed once. The chain recombines TRBV30 with TRBJ1-4, with D possibly being TRBD1 (5 bases). The germline V gene has CDR1 GTSNPN and CDR2 SVGIG (reference sequence). The V end lost 2 bases, the J end lost 8 bases, and 9 bases lay between the germline ends. The CDR3 is 12 residues long. The DNA of the CDR3 is TGTGCCTGGAGTCAAGGGGAGGAAAAACTGTTTTTT. Encoded protein: CAWSQGEEKLFF.

The chain joins TRBV9 to TRBJ1-6; D is perhaps TRBD1 (5 bases). The V gene's germline CDR1 is SGDLS and CDR2 YYNGEE. The V gene lost 4 bases and the J gene lost 10 bases, with 12 bases spanning the gap. The CDR3 has 13 amino acids. In DNA form, the CDR3 reads TGTGCCAGCAGCCCTATTGACAGATCACCCCTCCACTTT. This sequence encodes CASSPIDRSPLHF.

This chain uses TRBV30 with TRBJ2-7; 14 nucleotides agree with TRBD2. CDR3 length equals 17 residues. V shed 3 bases, J shed 5 bases, and the junction held 12 bases outside the gene matches. The germline CDR1 and CDR2 sequences are GTSNPN and SVGIG (reference sequence). The CDR3, as DNA: TGTGCCTGGAGCCGGGAAAGGACTAGCGGGAGGCGGGACGAGCAGTACTTC. The encoded protein is CAWSRERTSGRRDEQYF.

This chain uses TRBV11-2 with TRBJ2-7, with TRBD2 as a possible D gene (7 bases). V was clipped by 7 bases and J by 4 bases, with 17 bases between them. This CDR3 is 14 amino acids long. CDR1 and CDR2 from the germline V gene are SGHAT and FQNNGV. The CDR3 spells CASIEWGRGYEQYF. CDR3 sequence (DNA): TGTGCCAGCATCGAGTGGGGGAGGGGGTACGAGCAGTACTTC. Based on the CDR3 plus reference TRBV11-2 and TRBJ2-7, the full variable domain is EAGVAQSPRYKIIEKRQSVAFWCNPISGHATLYWYQQILGQGPKLLIQFQNNGVVDDSQLPKDRFSAERLKGVDSTLKIQPAKLEDSAVYLCASIEWGRGYEQYFGPGTRLTVT.

This chain joins TRBV5-1 and TRBJ2-3; 13 bases are a match to TRBD2. CDR3 length: 16 residues. The junction had 6 bases not matched to a gene; V was cut back by 2 bases and J by 6 bases. CDR1 SGHRS and CDR2 YFSETQ come from the germline V gene. The CDR3 is CASSLGLAGVLDTQYF. As DNA, the CDR3 is TGCGCCAGCAGCTTAGGACTAGCGGGAGTGTTGGATACGCAGTATTTT.

CDR3 in amino acids: CASSTRTSGYLYNEQFF. The CDR3 DNA reads as TGTGCCAGTAGTACTAGGACTAGCGGATACCTCTACAATGAGCAGTTCTTC. The rearrangement links TRBV19 to TRBJ2-1; 10 bases are shared with TRBD2. The length of the CDR3 is 17 residues. With V trimmed by 4 bases and J by 3 bases, 9 bases remained unmatched. CDR1 is LNHDA, CDR2 SQIVND, per germline (reference sequence).

The V and J genes are TRBV7-6 and TRBJ1-1, with D possibly being TRBD1 (6 bases). Germline CDR1 is SGHVS and CDR2 is FNYEAQ. CDR3 length: 16 residues. The germline V and J ends were trimmed by 0 bases and 0 bases, with 11 bases remaining between them. The CDR3 DNA is TGTGCCAGCAGCTTAGCGGAATGGGACATGAACACTGAAGCTTTCTTT. This sequence encodes CASSLAEWDMNTEAFF.

V gene TRBV6-1 combines with J gene TRBJ1-1; D call uncertain. Trimming took off 3 bases at V and 1 base at J, with 3 bases between the two ends. The length of the CDR3 is 12 residues. The V gene's germline CDR1 is MNHNS and CDR2 SASEGT. As DNA, the CDR3 is TGTGCCAGCAGTGAGGCGAACACTGAAGCTTTCTTT. Translation gives CASSEANTEAFF.

The sample holds one count of this clone. This chain joins TRBV29-1 and TRBJ2-1; D is perhaps TRBD2 (6 bases). Trimming took off 1 base at V and 5 bases at J, with 9 bases between the two ends. Looked up from germline, CDR1 is SQVTM and CDR2 is ANQGSEA. The CDR3 runs to 13 residues. The CDR3 coding sequence is TGCAGCGTTGAAGGGGGGGTCCACAATGAGCAGTTCTTC. It is translated as CSVEGGVHNEQFF.

This clone was picked up a small number of times. The genes are TRBV29-1 and TRBJ2-3, with 8 bases fitting TRBD2. Trimming took 4 bases from V and 2 from J; bases not matched to a gene: 8. Germline V gene sequence: CDR1 SQVTM, CDR2 ANQGSEA. The CDR3 is 15 residues long. CDR3 sequence: CSVGSAGAFTDTQYF. The CDR3 nucleotides read TGCAGCGTTGGCTCAGCGGGAGCCTTCACAGATACGCAGTATTTT.

This clone has just a few counts. The CDR3 protein is CASGTLGGAGSYEQYF. CDR3 sequence (DNA): TGTGCCAGCGGGACCCTCGGGGGGGCGGGTTCCTACGAGCAGTACTTC. The rearrangement joins TRBV7-8 to TRBJ2-7; 8 bases fit TRBD2. Losses at the gene ends were 8 bases for V and 1 base for J; bases not matched to a gene: 13. CDR1 and CDR2 from the germline V gene are SGHVS and FQNEAQ. CDR3 length: 16 residues.

This sequence joins TRBV6-6 and TRBJ2-1; TRBD2 might be the D (6 bases). CDR1 is MNHNY and CDR2 is SVGAGI in the germline V gene (reference sequence). CDR3 length equals 15 residues. Between the trimmed V and J ends, which lost 4 bases and 5 bases, there was a span of 15 bases. The DNA of the CDR3 is TGTGCCAGCAGTTCCCGGGACTCTCAGAACAATGAGCAGTTCTTC. Residues: CASSSRDSQNNEQFF.

The chain couples TRBV5-4 to TRBJ2-1; TRBD2 matches at 10 bases. The CDR3 has 19 residues. Germline V CDR1 and CDR2: SGHNT, YYREEE (reference sequence). V shed 6 bases and J 5 bases; nucleotides not matched to a gene: 20. The CDR3 spells CASNSKLGASGRSHNEQFF. For the CDR3, the DNA is TGTGCCAGCAACTCGAAGCTTGGGGCTAGCGGGAGATCCCACAATGAGCAGTTCTTC.

CDR3 protein: CASSETRDGYTF. The CDR3 DNA reads TGTGCCAGCAGTGAAACACGTGATGGCTACACCTTC. The rearrangement uses TRBV2 and TRBJ1-2; no clear D gene. Germline lookup yields CDR1 SNHLY and CDR2 FYNNEI. The CDR3 runs to 12 residues. V shed 2 bases and J shed 6 bases, with 7 bases lying between them. The full variable domain, with the rest looked up from reference TRBV2 and TRBJ1-2, is EPEVTQTPSHQVTQMGQEVILRCVPISNHLYFYWYRQILGQKVEFLVSFYNNEISEKSEIFDDQFSVERPDGSNFTLKIRSTKLEDSAMYFCASSETRDGYTFGSGTRLTVV.

The V gene is TRBV10-3, the J gene TRBJ1-2; 7 bases line up with TRBD1. CDR1 is ENHRY and CDR2 is SYGVKD in the germline V gene. The CDR3 extends over 16 amino acids. The J segment lost 2 bases and the V segment lost 0 bases, leaving 6 bases of the junction unmatched. CDR3 sequence (DNA): TGTGCCATCAGTGAGTCGGGACAGAGCCTCAACTATGGCTACACCTTC. This translates into CAISESGQSLNYGYTF.

The chain has TRBV27 and TRBJ1-6, with TRBD1 as a possible D gene (6 bases). From germline, CDR1 is MNHEY and CDR2 SMNVEV (reference sequence). V gave up 3 bases and J gave up 3 bases, with 12 bases separating them. This CDR3 is built from 16 residues. CDR3 in amino acids: CASSFFRGDYNSPLHF. The CDR3 DNA follows: TGTGCCAGCAGTTTTTTCAGGGGTGACTATAATTCACCCCTCCACTTT.

This clone was seen once. The chain recombines TRBV13 with TRBJ2-7, with 7 bases matching TRBD1. Trimming removed 2 bases from V and 3 bases from J; junction bases left unmatched: 4. Looked up from germline, CDR1 is PRHDT and CDR2 is FYEKMQ (reference sequence). This CDR3 spans 14 amino acids. The CDR3 sequence is CASSLRQGVYEQYF. Here the CDR3 DNA reads TGTGCCAGCAGCTTACGACAGGGTGTCTACGAGCAGTACTTC.

J is TRBJ1-1 and V is TRBV20-1; no reliable D call. The CDR3 has 12 amino acids. V dropped 4 bases and J dropped 1 base, with 7 bases sitting between them. The germline V gene encodes CDR1 DFQATT and CDR2 SNEGSKA (reference sequence). The CDR3 region has the DNA TGCAGTGCTACTGAACCGAACACTGAAGCTTTCTTT. Encoded protein: CSATEPNTEAFF.

V and J are TRBV5-4 and TRBJ2-5; 9 nucleotides match TRBD2. Germline values: CDR1 SGHNT, CDR2 YYREEE (reference sequence). Losses at the gene ends were 0 bases for V and 5 bases for J; bases not matched to a gene: 5. CDR3 length: 15 amino acids. The CDR3 spells CASSLDSGRRETQYF. The DNA for the CDR3 is TGTGCCAGCAGCTTGGACAGCGGGAGGAGGGAGACCCAGTACTTC.

The gene calls are TRBV7-9 and TRBJ1-1; D gene uncertain. Per the germline V gene, CDR1 is SEHNR and CDR2 is FQNEAQ (reference sequence). The CDR3 loop spans 12 amino acids. The ends were cut back, 5 bases at V and 9 bases at J, with 13 bases in the middle. The CDR3 DNA sequence: TGTGCCAGCAGCCACGGACTCAACCAAGCTTTCTTT. This sequence encodes CASSHGLNQAFF. Using reference TRBV7-9 and TRBJ1-1 for the parts outside the CDR3, the full variable domain is DTGVSQNPRHKITKRGQNVTFRCDPISEHNRLYWYRQTLGQGPEFLTYFQNEAQLEKSRLLSDRFSAERPKGSFSTLEIQRTEQGDSAMYLCASSHGLNQAFFGQGTRLTVV.

This chain joins TRBV27 and TRBJ2-1; 7 bases align to TRBD2. The CDR3 runs to 15 residues. CDR1 is MNHEY, CDR2 SMNVEV, per germline (reference sequence). J lost 9 bases, V lost 2 bases, and 10 bases had no gene match. Here the CDR3 reads CASSLRGRAFGEQFF. CDR3 in DNA: TGTGCCAGCAGTTTAAGAGGGAGGGCTTTCGGTGAGCAGTTCTTC.

The chain uses TRBV6-5 and TRBJ2-1, with D perhaps TRBD2 (5 bases). The germline V gene has CDR1 MNHEY and CDR2 SVGAGI. Trimming cost V 4 bases and J 2 bases, with 12 bases left between them. CDR3 length: 15 amino acids. CDR3 region: CASSLSRRTYNEQFF. CDR3 nucleotide sequence: TGTGCCAGCAGTTTGAGCAGGAGGACCTACAATGAGCAGTTCTTC.

V and J are TRBV3-1 (or the pseudogene TRBV3-2) and TRBJ2-7; no clear D. V shed 0 bases and J shed 0 bases, with 6 bases lying between them. This CDR3 has 14 amino acids. CDR1 and CDR2 (germline): LGHDT, YNNKEL (reference sequence). CDR3 in DNA: TGTGCCAGCAGCCAAGAAGCGTTCTCCTACGAGCAGTACTTC. Protein product: CASSQEAFSYEQYF.